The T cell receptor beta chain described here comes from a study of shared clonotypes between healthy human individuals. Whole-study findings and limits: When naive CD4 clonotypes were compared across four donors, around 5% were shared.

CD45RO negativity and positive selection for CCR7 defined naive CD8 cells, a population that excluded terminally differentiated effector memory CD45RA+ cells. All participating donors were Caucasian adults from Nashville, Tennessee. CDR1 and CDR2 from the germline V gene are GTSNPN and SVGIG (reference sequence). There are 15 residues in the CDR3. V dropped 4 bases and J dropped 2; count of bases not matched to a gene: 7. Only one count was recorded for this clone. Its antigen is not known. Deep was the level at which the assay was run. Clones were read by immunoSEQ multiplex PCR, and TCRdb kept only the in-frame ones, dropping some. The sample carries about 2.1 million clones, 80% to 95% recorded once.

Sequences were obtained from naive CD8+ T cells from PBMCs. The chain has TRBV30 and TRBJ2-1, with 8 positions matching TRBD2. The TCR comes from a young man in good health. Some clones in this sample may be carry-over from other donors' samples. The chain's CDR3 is CAWTRGRIPYNEQFF. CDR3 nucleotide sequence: TGTGCCTGGACCCGCGGGAGGATACCCTACAATGAGCAGTTCTTC.